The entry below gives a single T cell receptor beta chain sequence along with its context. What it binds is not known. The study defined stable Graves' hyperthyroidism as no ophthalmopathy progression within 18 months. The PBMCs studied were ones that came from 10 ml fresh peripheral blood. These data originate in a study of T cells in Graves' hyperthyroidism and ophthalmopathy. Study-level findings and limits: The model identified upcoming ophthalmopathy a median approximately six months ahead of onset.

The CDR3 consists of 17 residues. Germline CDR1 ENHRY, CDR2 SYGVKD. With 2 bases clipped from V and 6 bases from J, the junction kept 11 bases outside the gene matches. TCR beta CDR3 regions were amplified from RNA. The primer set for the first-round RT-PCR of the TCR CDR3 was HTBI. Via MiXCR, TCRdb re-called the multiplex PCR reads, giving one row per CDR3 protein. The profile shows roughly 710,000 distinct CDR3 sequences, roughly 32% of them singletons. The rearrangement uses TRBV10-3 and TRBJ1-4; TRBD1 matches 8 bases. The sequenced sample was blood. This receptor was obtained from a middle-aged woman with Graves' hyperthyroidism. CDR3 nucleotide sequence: TGTGCCATCAGTGAGAAAGTGGACAGGGACGGGGATGAAAAACTGTTTTTT. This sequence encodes CAISEKVDRDGDEKLFF.